This T cell receptor (beta chain) was found in a study of monozygotic twins with inflammatory bowel disease. Overall study results and limits: Against healthy co-twins, IBD patients had lower TCRbeta diversity (measured by inverse Simpson). No repertoire similarity difference was seen between concordant and discordant twins; power was possibly limited.

The CDR3 is 13 amino acids. TCRdb reprocessed the 5' RACE reads, keeping one entry per CDR3 protein, no DNA. The listing records 110,000 to 150,000 distinct CDR3 sequences. Total RNA was isolated from whole blood without T cell sorting. As to this clonotype: Its antigen is as yet unknown.

This receptor was identified in a human donor with ulcerative colitis or Crohn's disease, or a healthy co-twin of an affected twin (not recorded which). Sequenced input: blood. The V and J genes are TRBV12-3 or TRBV12-4 and TRBJ2-7. CDR3 protein: CASSSGFHYEQYF.